The 21 T cell receptor beta chains in this list originate from one sample, sequenced in a study of tumor-infiltrating lymphocytes in primary liver carcinoma. Taking roughly 20-34 mg of unsorted bulk tissue, the authors co-extracted RNA and DNA. Starting material of about 450 ng total RNA yielded TCR beta cDNA via a constant-region primer. Library construction for TCR beta comprised three nested multiplex PCR rounds performed with slightly modified ARM-PCR. Each of the first two PCR rounds ran approximately 9 cycles with TRBV1-TRBV30 forward and C-beta reverse primers. Via MiXCR, TCRdb re-called the multiplex PCR reads, giving one row per CDR3 protein. Here the sample spans some 110,000 distinct CDR3 sequences, about four fifths being singletons. Sequenced material: liver tumor tissue from sampling region 3. Subset specified: tumor region T3, left-lateral pole. The source is a man aged 40-49 years with primary liver carcinoma and hepatitis B virus infection.

Details on this clonotype: A read error may produce the germline difference seen at one junction end. The chain joins TRBV6-2 or TRBV6-3 to TRBJ2-7; D unclear. The germline CDR1 and CDR2 sequences are MNHEY and SVGEGT. This CDR3 comprises 13 residues. CDR3 residues: CVSTYEVPYEHYF. CDR3 nucleotides: TGTGTCAGCACTTACGAGGTACCCTACGAGCACTACTTC.

The chain carries TRBV9 and TRBJ2-1; 8 bases match TRBD1. The CDR3 is made up of 15 amino acids. V gave up 6 bases and J gave up 8 bases; unmatched junction bases: 13. Germline V gene data show CDR1 as SGDLS and CDR2 as YYNGEE. The CDR3 spells CASTRGTGGNDEQFF. CDR3 nucleotides: TGTGCCAGCACCCGCGGGACAGGTGGTAACGATGAGCAGTTCTTC.

Note on this clonotype: The CDR3 does not close with the conserved phenylalanine or tryptophan, likely indicating a read error. This chain links TRBV28 with TRBJ2-4, with D hard to call. Germline V lookup: CDR1 MDHEN, CDR2 SYDVKM. Trimming removed 5 bases from V and 1 base from J, with 15 bases in between. The CDR3 is 16 amino acids. The CDR3 sequence is CASSTYRAKAKNIQYL. The CDR3 DNA sequence: TGTGCCAGCAGTACATACCGGGCTAAGGCCAAAAACATTCAGTACTTA.

About this clonotype itself: One end of the junction is discordant with germline, which a read error may explain. V usage is TRBV5-6 and J usage is TRBJ2-5, with TRBD2 identical over 10 bases. CDR1 is SGHDT and CDR2 is YYEEEE in the germline V gene. This CDR3 spans 15 amino acids. CDR3 residues: CASNLVAGGRETQYF. As DNA, the CDR3 is TGTGCTAGCAACTTGGTAGCGGGAGGCAGGGAGACCCAGTACTTC.

This clonotype appeared a single time. A much larger clone lies a single base off, so this may be a read error. The chain has TRBV28 and TRBJ1-2, with 10 nucleotides matching TRBD1. The trim removed 4 bases at V and 4 bases at J, leaving 3 bases unmatched. This CDR3 is built from 14 residues. Per the germline V gene, CDR1 is MDHEN and CDR2 is SYDVKM. CDR3 DNA sequence: TGTGCCAGCAGTTCCGGGACAGGGGTCTATGGCTACACCTTC. Protein product: CASSSGTGVYGYTF.

With regard to this clonotype: Likely a read error: the CDR3 ends without its conserved phenylalanine or tryptophan. CDR3: CASSYSTGGSNQPQHL. DNA of the CDR3: TGTGCCAGCAGTTACTCGACAGGGGGAAGCAATCAGCCCCAGCATTTA. This chain uses TRBV6-6 with TRBJ1-5, with 9 bases matching TRBD1. Germline V gene sequence: CDR1 MNHNY, CDR2 SVGAGI (reference sequence). This CDR3 spans 16 amino acids. Losses at the gene ends were 0 bases for V and 1 base for J; bases not matched to a gene: 1.

The chain carries TRBV6-1 and TRBJ2-1; no firm D call. Germline loops: CDR1 MNHNS, CDR2 SASEGT. This CDR3 has 13 amino acids. Deletions cut 9 bases from V and 7 bases from J, with 16 bases between. This CDR3 reads CASCISLSNEQFF. The CDR3 DNA is TGTGCCAGTTGTATATCACTATCGAATGAGCAGTTCTTC.

Turning to this clonotype: The junction and the germline gene differ at one end; a read error may be behind it. J is TRBJ2-3 and V is TRBV5-1; D is uncertain. Germline loops: CDR1 SGHRS, CDR2 YFSETQ. This CDR3 has 16 amino acids. CDR3 nucleotides: TGCGCCAGCAGCTTGAACGGCAAGAGAAGCACGGATACACAGTATTTT. It encodes CASSLNGKRSTDTQYF.

A few counts support this clonotype. At one end, the junction sequence differs from germline, possibly due to a read error. V gene TRBV29-1 combines with J gene TRBJ2-2; D is undetermined. Germline V CDR1 and CDR2: SQVTM, ANQGSEA. This CDR3 has 13 amino acids. The CDR3 DNA is TGCAGTGTTGCACGAAAACCGACCGGGGAGCTGTTTTTT. Its translation is CSVARKPTGELFF.

Comment on this clonotype: Given the absence of the conserved phenylalanine or tryptophan at the CDR3 end, a read error is likely. It is unclear where the CDR3 begins or ends on the DNA, so no DNA is shown, and the CDR3 is as TCRdb lists it. This chain connects TRBV5-6 to TRBJ2-2. Counting both end residues, the CDR3 totals 12 amino acids. Germline lookup yields CDR1 SGHDT and CDR2 YYEEEE. The CDR3 is CASSWSSGERFS.

Remarks on this clonotype: An end of the junction does not agree with germline; a read error may underlie this. The CDR3 nucleotides are TGTGCCAGCAGCTCATTCAGCAATCAGCCCCTGCATTTT. It yields the protein CASSSFSNQPLHF. V usage is TRBV5-5 and J usage is TRBJ1-5; D remains unclear. Germline CDR1 SGHKS, CDR2 YYEKEE (reference sequence). The CDR3 runs 13 residues.

As concerns this clonotype: A read error may produce the germline difference seen at one junction end. V is TRBV6-6 and J is TRBJ1-5; no reliable D call. CDR3 size: 16 residues. Germline V gives CDR1 MNHNY, CDR2 SVGAGI (reference sequence). The CDR3 protein is CASNYYGTNSNQPRHF. In DNA form, the CDR3 reads TGTGCCAGCAATTACTATGGCACCAATAGCAATCAGCCCCGGCATTTT.

As for this clonotype: The germline gene is not matched at one end of the junction; a read error may be the cause. The chain combines TRBV11-2 with TRBJ2-3; TRBD2 matches 7 bases. Germline V gene data show CDR1 as SGHAT and CDR2 as FQNNGV. There are 17 residues in the CDR3. The CDR3 coding sequence is TGTGCCAGCAGCTTAGGTCCGGGGGAGACTAGCATAGGTATGCAGTACTTT. Protein product: CASSLGPGETSIGMQYF.

Remarks on this clonotype: The CDR3 carries no conserved terminal phenylalanine or tryptophan, so it likely arises from a read error. The rearrangement joins TRBV29-1 to TRBJ2-2, with 11 bases matching TRBD2. The CDR3 has 16 residues. V was clipped by 4 bases and J by 0 bases; unmatched bases: 4. Germline values: CDR1 SQVTM, CDR2 ANQGSEA. CDR3 sequence reads: CSVAGLAVTNTGELFH. CDR3 DNA sequence: TGCAGCGTTGCGGGACTAGCGGTAACGAACACCGGGGAGCTGTTTCAT.

The genes are TRBV11-1 and TRBJ2-2, with D maybe TRBD2 (6 bases). The CDR3 consists of 13 residues. Germline CDR1 and CDR2: SGHAT and FQDESV (reference sequence). Here the CDR3 reads CTSRFWDTGELFF. Written as DNA, the CDR3 is TGTACTAGCAGGTTTTGGGACACCGGGGAGCTGTTTTTT.

This clonotype was seen a handful of times. An end of the junction differs from the germline gene, which may be a read error. This CDR3 is CAGSQGTGSQYEHYF. The CDR3 bases are TGTGCCGGCAGTCAAGGCACCGGGTCTCAGTACGAGCACTACTTC. The rearrangement uses TRBV4-2 and TRBJ2-7; D is uncertain. The CDR3 is made up of 15 amino acids. Per the germline V gene, CDR1 is LGHNA and CDR2 is YNFKEQ.

As to this clonotype: Germline and junction disagree at one end, which may indicate a read error. CDR3 amino acids: CASSWGTMNTGELFF. The CDR3 DNA is TGCGCCAGCAGCTGGGGGACGATGAACACAGGGGAGCTGTTTTTT. The chain employs TRBV5-1 and TRBJ2-2, with D tentatively TRBD1 or TRBD2 (5 bases each). CDR1 is SGHRS and CDR2 is YFSETQ in the germline V gene. The CDR3 runs to 15 residues.

On this clonotype: It is unclear where the CDR3 begins or ends on the DNA, so no DNA is shown, and the CDR3 is as TCRdb lists it. The chain combines TRBV4-3 with TRBJ1-2; the D segment call TRBD1 is taken from the table without a DNA check. Per the germline V gene, CDR1 is LGHNA and CDR2 is YSLEER. The CDR3 is 16 amino acids in total, end residues counted. The CDR3 region is CACSQAGAGRNYGCTF.

This clonotype was seen only once. At one boundary the junction diverges from the germline segment, which might be a read error. The chain couples TRBV2 to TRBJ2-2, with TRBD1 matching over 7 bases. This CDR3 comprises 16 residues. The germline V gene encodes CDR1 SNHLY and CDR2 FYNNEI. The CDR3, as DNA: TGTGCCAGCAGTGAAGTGGAGACAGCAAACACAGGGGACCTGTTGTTT. Translating gives CASSEVETANTGDLLF.

The table lists this clonotype with a few counts. This may be a read error: a much more frequent sequence differs by one nucleotide. This sequence joins TRBV5-1 and TRBJ2-3; D remains unclear. The CDR3 length is 14 residues. The germline CDR1 and CDR2 sequences are SGHRS and YFSETQ. Deletions cut 2 bases from V and 5 bases from J, with 12 bases between. CDR3 nucleotide sequence: TGCGCCAGCAGCTTTCACGAGATCAGAGATACGCAGTATTTT. This encodes CASSFHEIRDTQYF.

The J gene is TRBJ2-1, the V gene TRBV29-1, with 8 bases lining up with TRBD2. Germline assignment: CDR1 SQVTM and CDR2 ANQGSEA. This CDR3 spans 14 amino acids. CDR3 loop: CSIESRGGYNEQFF. The CDR3 DNA reads TGCAGTATTGAATCCCGGGGGGGGTACAATGAGCAGTTCTTC.